The rows below give T cell receptor beta chains drawn from one sample of a study of T-cell reconstitution after alpha-beta-depleted transplantation in children. In TCRdb, the PCR reads were re-called with MiXCR into one record per CDR3 protein. The sample carries 210,000 or so distinct CDR3 sequences, approximately 11% recorded once. The material sequenced was PBMCs, taken before TCRalphabeta/CD19-depleted stem cell transplant. The source is a child less than two years old with acute myeloid leukemia, due to receive a stem cell transplant. The conserved cysteine and the conserved F or W are not part of the CDR3 here. Fields, in order: D gene, V gene, J gene, CDR3 protein. A D gene is named only where the DNA matches it firmly.

.	TRBV20-1	TRBJ1-6	SAADRQAGGSPLH
.	TRBV12-3/TRBV12-4	TRBJ1-1	ASSTTHLGRPNTEAF
.	TRBV4-3	TRBJ2-1	ASSQGYSGTREQF
.	TRBV30	TRBJ1-4	AWGGEKLF
.	TRBV7-2	TRBJ2-1	ASSRRNEQF
.	TRBV30	TRBJ1-6	TWSLRNSPLH
TRBD1	TRBV7-9	TRBJ2-4	ASSSAEGGSKNIQY
.	TRBV5-1	TRBJ1-2	ASSFQRQGIGYGYT
.	TRBV27	TRBJ2-2	ASSFSGPRNTGELF
.	TRBV11-2	TRBJ2-3	ASKGTPSTDTQY
.	TRBV5-1	TRBJ1-1	ASSRGEDTEAF
.	TRBV6-5	TRBJ1-2	ASSPRVSNYGYT
TRBD2	TRBV12-3/TRBV12-4	TRBJ2-3	ASSFSAGGADTQY
TRBD1	TRBV5-1	TRBJ1-2	ASSSYSTGIDHYGYT
.	TRBV4-1	TRBJ2-3	ASSQDQGVQGTDTQY
.	TRBV7-2	TRBJ1-6	ASSAGEALAPLH